These 21 T cell receptor beta chains were all obtained from the same sample, sequenced in a study of cytomegalovirus exposure and HLA in healthy donors. Data came from immunoSEQ multiplex PCR; TCRdb stores just in-frame clones and leaves some out. This table has 90,000 to 150,000 clones, 75% to 90% appearing once. Sequencing input: PBMCs. The receptor set was obtained from a man between 18 and 29 years old in good health and CMV-seropositive.

The chain recombines TRBV11-2 with TRBJ1-2, with D possibly matching TRBD1 (6 bases). CDR3 size: 14 residues. Germline V gives CDR1 SGHAT, CDR2 FQNNGV. The V end was cut by 4 bases, the J end by 5 bases, with 14 bases between. CDR3: CASSSLQGHYGYTF. The CDR3 nucleotides read TGTGCCAGCAGCTCCCTGCAGGGACATTATGGCTACACCTTC.

V usage is TRBV7-2 and J usage is TRBJ2-2; TRBD2 matches at 7 bases. Trimming at V came to 0 bases and at J to 4 bases, leaving 5 bases not matched to a gene. The germline CDR1 and CDR2 sequences are SGHTA and FQGNSA. This CDR3 spans 16 amino acids. The CDR3 coding sequence is TGTGCCAGCAGCTTAGCTGCCGGGGGGAGCACCGGGGAGCTGTTTTTT. As protein: CASSLAAGGSTGELFF.

This clone was detected once. This chain joins TRBV7-9 and TRBJ2-2; D gene unclear. Germline values: CDR1 SEHNR, CDR2 FQNEAQ (reference sequence). V was cut by 4 bases and J by 9 bases, with 6 bases left in between. The CDR3 loop spans 11 amino acids. The CDR3 region is CASSSSWELFF. The CDR3 DNA reads TGTGCCAGCAGCTCTTCCTGGGAGCTGTTTTTT. Full variable domain (outside the CDR3, taken from reference TRBV7-9 and TRBJ2-2): DTGVSQNPRHKITKRGQNVTFRCDPISEHNRLYWYRQTLGQGPEFLTYFQNEAQLEKSRLLSDRFSAERPKGSFSTLEIQRTEQGDSAMYLCASSSSWELFFGEGSRLTVL.

V usage is TRBV19 and J usage is TRBJ2-7; 7 bases fit TRBD1. The CDR3 has 14 residues. The trim removed 3 bases at V and 9 bases at J, leaving 11 bases unmatched. Germline-derived CDR1 and CDR2 are LNHDA and SQIVND (reference sequence). The CDR3 here is CASSMKTGWFVQYF. CDR3 sequence (DNA): TGTGCCAGTAGTATGAAGACAGGGTGGTTCGTGCAGTACTTC. Looking up the rest from reference TRBV19 and TRBJ2-7 gives the full variable domain: DGGITQSPKYLFRKEGQNVTLSCEQNLNHDAMYWYRQDPGQGLRLIYYSQIVNDFQKGDIAEGYSVSREKKESFPLTVTSAQKNPTAFYLCASSMKTGWFVQYFGPGTRLTVT.

The chain combines TRBV28 with TRBJ1-2; 7 bases match TRBD1. CDR3 length: 13 amino acids. V was pared by 7 bases and J by 4 bases, with 6 bases of the junction left unmatched. The V gene's germline CDR1 is MDHEN and CDR2 SYDVKM. CDR3 DNA: TGTGCCAGCATCGGGACAGCCCTCTATGGCTACACCTTC. It specifies CASIGTALYGYTF.

The chain employs TRBV11-2 and TRBJ1-3; D perhaps matches TRBD1 (6 bases). The germline CDR1 and CDR2 sequences are SGHAT and FQNNGV. Deletions cut 5 bases from V and 2 bases from J, with 13 bases between. The CDR3 spans 15 residues. CDR3 nucleotides: TGTGCCAGCAGCCTGAGGGGGTTTCCTGGAAACACCATATATTTT. Protein product: CASSLRGFPGNTIYF.

This clone is a singleton in its sample. The V and J genes are TRBV9 and TRBJ2-5; TRBD2 agrees at 12 bases. Germline V gives CDR1 SGDLS, CDR2 YYNGEE. The CDR3 is 15 residues long. V lost 4 bases and J lost 5; bases outside the gene matches: 6. The CDR3 DNA reads TGTGCCAGCAGCTATTCTAGCGGGGGGGATGAGACCCAGTACTTC. Translating gives CASSYSSGGDETQYF.

The V and J genes are TRBV7-9 and TRBJ1-4; D unclear. V was clipped by 5 bases and J by 0 bases, with 13 bases between them. Germline V gene data show CDR1 as SEHNR and CDR2 as FQNEAQ (reference sequence). The CDR3 spans 16 residues. The CDR3 sequence is CASSAGLRTTNEKLFF. CDR3 nucleotides: TGTGCCAGCAGCGCCGGACTGCGAACAACTAATGAAAAACTGTTTTTT.

V and J are TRBV7-9 and TRBJ2-7; TRBD1 might be the D (6 bases). The CDR3 is 14 amino acids. Trimming left V 4 bases short and J 1 base short, with 11 bases between. Looked up from germline, CDR1 is SEHNR and CDR2 is FQNEAQ (reference sequence). CDR3: CASSSIRGSYEQYF. CDR3 bases: TGTGCCAGCAGCTCAATCAGGGGATCCTACGAGCAGTACTTC.

This chain connects TRBV7-2 to TRBJ2-7; D call uncertain. V gave up 1 base and J gave up 9 bases, with 10 bases separating them. There are 12 residues in the CDR3. CDR1 is SGHTA and CDR2 is FQGNSA in the germline V gene. CDR3 in amino acids: CASSLDYGRQYF. CDR3 sequence (DNA): TGTGCCAGCAGCTTAGACTACGGCAGGCAGTACTTC.

V is TRBV5-1 and J is TRBJ2-5; unclear D gene. CDR1 is SGHRS, CDR2 YFSETQ, per germline. The V gene lost 5 bases and the J gene lost 5 bases, with 19 bases spanning the gap. This CDR3 is built from 15 residues. CDR3 loop: CASSPGSGSKETQYF. The CDR3 coding sequence is TGCGCCAGCAGTCCAGGAAGTGGGTCCAAGGAGACCCAGTACTTC.

This sequence joins TRBV27 and TRBJ1-2, with D maybe TRBD1 (6 bases). Per germline, CDR1 MNHEY and CDR2 SMNVEV (reference sequence). The ends were cut back, 0 bases at V and 3 bases at J, with 17 bases in the middle. The CDR3 sequence is 17 residues long. In DNA, the CDR3 is TGTGCCAGCAGTTTATCCCCCGCGGGGGGCTTTGACTATGGCTACACCTTC. This translates into CASSLSPAGGFDYGYTF.

The chain is built from TRBV2 and TRBJ2-5, with 10 positions matching TRBD1. This CDR3 has 14 residues. Germline lookup yields CDR1 SNHLY and CDR2 FYNNEI. The ends lost 11 bases at V and 4 bases at J; junction bases unmatched: 10. CDR3 bases: TGTGCCCTCTCGCGGGACAGGGGCGGAGAGACCCAGTACTTC. It specifies CALSRDRGGETQYF.

V gene TRBV27 combines with J gene TRBJ1-4, with 8 positions matching TRBD1. The germline V gene encodes CDR1 MNHEY and CDR2 SMNVEV (reference sequence). The CDR3 extends over 15 amino acids. With 6 bases clipped from V and 5 bases from J, the junction kept 8 bases outside the gene matches. DNA of the CDR3: TGTGCCAGCAGCCTTAGGGACAGGAGGAATGAAAAACTGTTTTTT. This translates into CASSLRDRRNEKLFF.

The sample holds a few counts of this clone. V is TRBV28 and J is TRBJ1-1; D is uncertain. Germline CDR1 is MDHEN and CDR2 is SYDVKM. CDR3 length: 13 amino acids. With 3 bases removed from V and 5 bases from J, the gap between germline ends came to 10 bases. CDR3 sequence reads: CASSLLPRTEAFF. In nucleotides, the CDR3 is TGTGCCAGCAGTTTGCTTCCGAGGACTGAAGCTTTCTTT.

The chain carries TRBV5-8 and TRBJ2-1, with a possible D match to TRBD2 (6 bases). Germline loops: CDR1 SGHTS, CDR2 YDEGEE. This CDR3 has 15 amino acids. Trimming left V 1 base short and J 3 bases short, with 11 bases between. The CDR3 nucleotides read TGTGCCAGCAGCTTGCGGGACTTTATCTACAATGAGCAGTTCTTC. Translating gives CASSLRDFIYNEQFF. Complete variable domain (other parts from reference TRBV5-8 and TRBJ2-1): EAGVTQSPTHLIKTRGQQATLRCSPISGHTSVYWYQQALGLGLQFLLWYDEGEERNRGNFPPRFSGRQFPNYSSELNVNALELEDSALYLCASSLRDFIYNEQFFGPGTRLTVL.

The chain has TRBV29-1 and TRBJ2-2; weak D call: TRBD2 (6 bases). V lost 1 base and J lost 6, with 6 bases in between. CDR1 and CDR2 from the germline V gene are SQVTM and ANQGSEA. The CDR3 loop spans 12 amino acids. The CDR3 bases are TGCAGCGTTGAAGGGGGGGCCGGGGAGCTGTTTTTT. It encodes CSVEGGAGELFF.

The genes are TRBV28 and TRBJ1-2; D not resolved. This CDR3 has 16 residues. V was trimmed by 6 bases and J by 4 bases, leaving 21 bases between them. Germline V gene data show CDR1 as MDHEN and CDR2 as SYDVKM. CDR3 bases: TGTGCCAGCAGGCCACCAGTATTGGGCAACTCCTATGGCTACACCTTC. This encodes CASRPPVLGNSYGYTF.

This clone appeared a few times. V usage is TRBV5-1 and J usage is TRBJ1-2, with D uncertain. Trimming removed 4 bases from V and 6 bases from J, with 10 bases in between. The CDR3 contains 12 residues. Germline CDR1 reads SGHRS; CDR2 reads YFSETQ. CDR3 in DNA: TGCGCCAGCAGCGAGGGAGAGCATGGCTACACCTTC. Its protein product is CASSEGEHGYTF.

The chain recombines TRBV28 with TRBJ2-3; D might be TRBD2 (7 bases). Germline V lookup: CDR1 MDHEN, CDR2 SYDVKM. The CDR3 runs 16 residues. Trimming stripped 2 bases from V and 2 bases from J, with 14 bases between. The CDR3 loop reads CASSLPGGPSTDTQYF. As DNA, the CDR3 is TGTGCCAGCAGTTTACCCGGGGGGCCCTCCACAGATACGCAGTATTTT.

The chain combines TRBV2 with TRBJ2-7, with 9 bases matching TRBD2. Unmatched junction bases numbered 8, after V lost 8 bases and J lost 3 bases. Germline CDR1 is SNHLY and CDR2 is FYNNEI. This CDR3 is 14 amino acids long. CDR3 in amino acids: CASSRSGGLYEQYF. The DNA for the CDR3 is TGTGCCAGCTCCCGCAGCGGGGGGCTCTACGAGCAGTACTTC.